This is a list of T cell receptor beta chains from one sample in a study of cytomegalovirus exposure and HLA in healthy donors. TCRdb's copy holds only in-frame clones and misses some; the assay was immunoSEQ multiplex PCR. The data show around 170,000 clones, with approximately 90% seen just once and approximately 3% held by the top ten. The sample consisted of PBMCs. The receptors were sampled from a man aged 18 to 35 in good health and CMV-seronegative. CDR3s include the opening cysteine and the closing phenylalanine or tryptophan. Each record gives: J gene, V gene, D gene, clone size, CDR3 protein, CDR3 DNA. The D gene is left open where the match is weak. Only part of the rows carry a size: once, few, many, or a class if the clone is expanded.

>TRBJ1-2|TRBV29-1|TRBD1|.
CSVEEDRAGYGYTF
TGCAGCGTTGAAGAGGACAGGGCCGGCTATGGCTACACCTTC
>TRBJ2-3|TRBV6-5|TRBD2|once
CASSYMLAGRGDTQYF
TGTGCCAGCAGTTACATGCTAGCGGGAAGGGGAGATACGCAGTATTTT
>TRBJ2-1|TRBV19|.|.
CASTMGGWESNGEQFF
TGTGCCAGTACCATGGGAGGTTGGGAGTCGAACGGTGAGCAGTTCTTC
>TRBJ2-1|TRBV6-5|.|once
CASSYTSGSYNEQFF
TGTGCCAGCAGTTACACCAGCGGGTCCTACAATGAGCAGTTCTTC
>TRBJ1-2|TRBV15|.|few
CATSRVQNYGYTF
TGTGCCACCAGCAGAGTCCAGAACTATGGCTACACCTTC
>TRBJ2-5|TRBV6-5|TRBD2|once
CASSSGGRGETQYF
TGTGCCAGCAGCAGCGGGGGGCGGGGAGAGACCCAGTACTTC
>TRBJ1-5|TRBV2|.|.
CASARELSNQPQHF
TGTGCCAGCGCGAGGGAGCTTAGCAATCAGCCCCAGCATTTT
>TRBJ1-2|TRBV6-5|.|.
CASSYSSRGYGYTF
TGTGCCAGCAGTTACTCGAGTAGGGGCTATGGCTACACCTTC
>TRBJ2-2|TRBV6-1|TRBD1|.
CASSAMGTGVSGGELFF
TGTGCCAGCAGTGCTATGGGGACAGGGGTTTCCGGCGGGGAGCTGTTTTTT
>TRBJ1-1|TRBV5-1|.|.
CASSVSGAGEAFF
TGCGCCAGCAGCGTTTCAGGGGCCGGTGAAGCTTTCTTT
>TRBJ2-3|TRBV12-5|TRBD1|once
CASGLGQGETDTQYF
TGTGCTAGTGGTTTGGGACAGGGGGAAACAGATACGCAGTATTTT
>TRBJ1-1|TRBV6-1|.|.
CASRTNPQGNTEAFF
TGTGCCAGCAGGACAAATCCCCAGGGTAACACTGAAGCTTTCTTT
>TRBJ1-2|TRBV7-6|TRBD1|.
CASSPIGQGGLYGYTF
TGTGCCAGCAGCCCCATCGGACAGGGAGGACTCTATGGCTACACCTTC